A selection of T cell receptor beta chains follows, all from one sample in a study of blood T cell repertoires in COVID-19. Profiling relied on immunoSEQ multiplex PCR, and the TCRdb table lists in-frame clones only, not all of them. The sample contains around 100,000 clones, 91% of which appear only once. The sequencing sample was made of peripheral blood. The receptor set was obtained from a man aged 55 to 69 with acute or convalescent COVID-19. Both conserved end residues are part of each CDR3. Each record gives: clone size, J gene, V gene, D gene, CDR3 protein, CDR3 DNA. D genes are given only for firm matches. The size field is filled for only some rows; it gives once, few, many or a size class.

>NA|TRBJ1-5|TRBV6-5|NA
CASDRSNQPQHF
TGTGCCAGTGACAGGAGCAATCAGCCCCAGCATTTT
>once|TRBJ2-1|TRBV6-5|TRBD2
CASSYRLAGWNEQFF
TGTGCCAGCAGTTACCGGCTAGCGGGATGGAATGAGCAGTTCTTC
>NA|TRBJ1-5|TRBV19|TRBD1
CASNGDQHRGHYQPQHF
TGTGCCAGTAATGGGGACCAGCACAGGGGACACTATCAGCCCCAGCATTTT
>NA|TRBJ2-3|TRBV29-1|TRBD1
CSVVGQGFDTQYF
TGCAGCGTTGTAGGACAGGGGTTTGATACGCAGTATTTT
>NA|TRBJ1-5|TRBV9|NA
CASSVGQDSNQPQHF
TGTGCCAGCAGCGTAGGCCAGGATAGCAATCAGCCCCAGCATTTT
>NA|TRBJ1-1|TRBV19|NA
CASSMARGAAEAFF
TGTGCCAGTAGTATGGCCCGGGGGGCCGCTGAAGCTTTCTTT
>NA|TRBJ1-1|TRBV7-9|TRBD1
CASLPRDRNRVTEAFF
TGTGCCAGTTTACCCCGGGACAGGAATAGAGTCACTGAAGCTTTCTTT
>NA|TRBJ1-2|TRBV7-9|TRBD1
CASSHPNRGGYTF
TGTGCCAGCAGCCACCCCAACAGGGGCGGCTACACCTTC
>NA|TRBJ1-5|TRBV3-1/TRBV3-2|NA
CASSQDIAAQPQHF
TGTGCCAGCAGCCAAGATATAGCGGCTCAGCCCCAGCATTTT
>NA|TRBJ2-7|TRBV28|NA
CASSPPSDSTYEQYF
TGTGCCAGCAGTCCCCCCAGCGATTCTACCTACGAGCAGTACTTC